A single sample is the source of the 11 T cell receptor beta chains below, sequenced in a study of radiotherapy plus CTLA-4 blockade in lung cancer. Clones were sequenced by immunoSEQ multiplex PCR, and TCRdb holds only the in-frame ones, with some missing. The sample gives 30,000 to 35,000 clones, roughly 71% of which show up once; 3.5% to 4.5% is in the top ten. The material was peripheral blood, obtained from a patient treated with radiotherapy plus ipilimumab. The receptors originated from a human donor with non-small cell lung cancer who had stable disease on radiotherapy plus ipilimumab.

The chain employs TRBV7-9 and TRBJ2-7; 12 nucleotides align to TRBD2. CDR1 and CDR2 (germline): SEHNR, FQNEAQ (reference sequence). Trimming at V came to 2 bases and at J to 6 bases, leaving 8 bases not matched to a gene. This CDR3 region has 16 residues. This CDR3 reads CASSLNSSGRVSEQYF. In DNA, the CDR3 is TGTGCCAGCAGCTTAAACTCTAGCGGGAGGGTCTCCGAGCAGTACTTC.

CDR3 residues: CAWSVAGGGNTEAFF. The CDR3 DNA reads as TGTGCCTGGAGTGTAGCAGGGGGGGGGAACACTGAAGCTTTCTTT. The chain combines TRBV30 with TRBJ1-1; 7 bases map to TRBD1. The germline gives CDR1 GTSNPN, CDR2 SVGIG (reference sequence). Germline trimming cut 0 bases from V and 1 base from J; bases unmatched to any gene: 5. CDR3 length: 15 amino acids.

The gene calls are TRBV5-4 and TRBJ1-1, with 7 bases that match TRBD1. With V trimmed by 4 bases and J by 0 bases, 6 bases remained unmatched. The germline V gene encodes CDR1 SGHNT and CDR2 YYREEE (reference sequence). The CDR3 consists of 15 residues. CDR3 sequence (DNA): TGTGCCAGCAGCCCACGGCAGGGGGTGAACACTGAAGCTTTCTTT. Encoded protein: CASSPRQGVNTEAFF.

Turning to this clone: At the DNA level, this CDR3 is encoded by other sequences in the same sample as well. For the CDR3, the DNA is TGCGCCAGCAGCTTGGGTCAGGGGGGGCTCGGCGAGCAGTACTTC. Translated: CASSLGQGGLGEQYF. The chain has TRBV5-1 and TRBJ2-7; perhaps D is TRBD1 or TRBD2 (7 bases each). Trimming cost V 0 bases and J 6 bases, with 16 bases left between them. The CDR3 extends over 15 amino acids. The germline V gene has CDR1 SGHRS and CDR2 YFSETQ.

This clone qualifies as medium-sized (0.01 to 0.1%). The CDR3: CASSIGTGKRETQYF. CDR3 in DNA: TGTGCCAGTAGTATAGGGACAGGGAAACGAGAGACCCAGTACTTC. The chain has TRBV19 and TRBJ2-5; 8 bases map to TRBD1. V was clipped by 1 base and J by 4 bases; unmatched bases: 5. This CDR3 contains 15 residues. From germline, CDR1 is LNHDA and CDR2 SQIVND (reference sequence).

The chain combines TRBV5-1 with TRBJ1-2; D perhaps matches TRBD1 (6 bases). Trimming took 4 bases from V and 4 from J, leaving 11 bases between them. The CDR3 consists of 13 residues. Germline loops: CDR1 SGHRS, CDR2 YFSETQ. The CDR3 coding sequence is TGCGCCAGCAGCCCGGAGGGGGTCTATGGCTACACCTTC. Encoded protein: CASSPEGVYGYTF.

The J gene is TRBJ2-5, the V gene TRBV27, with TRBD1 as a possible D gene (7 bases). This CDR3 has 19 amino acids. Trimming stripped 2 bases from V and 4 bases from J, with 26 bases between. Germline V CDR1 and CDR2: MNHEY, SMNVEV (reference sequence). The CDR3, as DNA: TGTGCCAGCAGTTTACAGGGGGGCCTTGTTGGGCAGGGACGAGAGACCCAGTACTTC. Its translation: CASSLQGGLVGQGRETQYF.

The rearrangement joins TRBV15 to TRBJ2-3; D might be TRBD2 (5 bases). Between the trimmed V and J ends, which lost 6 bases and 12 bases, there was a span of 16 bases. There are 12 residues in the CDR3. Germline values: CDR1 LNHNV, CDR2 YYDKDF (reference sequence). CDR3 loop: CATSQSGRTQYF. CDR3 sequence (DNA): TGTGCCACCAGTCAGTCAGGCAGGACTCAGTATTTT.

This chain links TRBV27 with TRBJ2-3; D is possibly TRBD1 or TRBD2 (6 bases each). This CDR3 is built from 19 residues. CDR1 is MNHEY and CDR2 is SMNVEV in the germline V gene (reference sequence). Trimming left V 6 bases short and J 5 bases short, with 30 bases between. CDR3 coding DNA: TGTGCCAGCAGAGGTGTTTTAGGCCGCTCCAGTGAGGGGGGAGATACGCAGTATTTT. Translated, it gives CASRGVLGRSSEGGDTQYF.

This chain joins TRBV28 and TRBJ2-2; 7 positions agree with TRBD1. The CDR3 spans 16 residues. CDR1 and CDR2 (germline): MDHEN, SYDVKM. The V gene end was trimmed by 5 bases and the J gene end by 6 bases; junction bases not matched to a gene: 12. The CDR3 sequence is CASSPLQGKYPGELFF. CDR3 sequence (DNA): TGTGCCAGCAGTCCCCTACAGGGGAAGTATCCCGGGGAGCTGTTTTTT. The full variable domain, with the rest looked up from reference TRBV28 and TRBJ2-2, is DVKVTQSSRYLVKRTGEKVFLECVQDMDHENMFWYRQDPGLGLRLIYFSYDVKMKEKGDIPEGYSVSREKKERFSLILESASTNQTSMYLCASSPLQGKYPGELFFGEGSRLTVL.

The chain carries TRBV27 and TRBJ2-3, with D unclear. Trimming cost V 3 bases and J 3 bases, with 13 bases left between them. CDR3 length: 15 amino acids. In germline, CDR1 is MNHEY, CDR2 SMNVEV (reference sequence). CDR3 residues: CASSFSRWQTDTQYF. The CDR3 bases are TGTGCCAGCAGTTTCTCTAGATGGCAGACAGATACGCAGTATTTT.